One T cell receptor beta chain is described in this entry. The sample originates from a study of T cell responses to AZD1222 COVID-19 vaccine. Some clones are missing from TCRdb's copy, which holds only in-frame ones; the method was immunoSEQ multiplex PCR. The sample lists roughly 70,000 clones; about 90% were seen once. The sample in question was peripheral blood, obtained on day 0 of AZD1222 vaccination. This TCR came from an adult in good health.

The CDR3 reads CASSSTGVGKETQYF. The CDR3 coding sequence is TGCGCCAGCAGCTCTACAGGGGTGGGGAAAGAGACCCAGTACTTC. The chain employs TRBV5-1 and TRBJ2-5; 7 bases match TRBD1. CDR1 and CDR2 (germline): SGHRS, YFSETQ. V shed 3 bases, J shed 3 bases, and the junction held 8 bases outside the gene matches. The CDR3 length is 15 residues. The full variable domain, in which reference TRBV5-1 and TRBJ2-5 provide the parts outside the CDR3, is KAGVTQTPRYLIKTRGQQVTLSCSPISGHRSVSWYQQTPGQGLQFLFEYFSETQRNKGNFPGRFSGRQFSNSRSEMNVSTLELGDSALYLCASSSTGVGKETQYFGPGTRLLVL.